The sample holds one count of the clone carrying this T cell receptor beta chain. Its antigen is currently unknown. This entry comes from a study of siplizumab effects on memory and regulatory T cells. Germline V gene data show CDR1 as MNHNS and CDR2 as SASEGT. The V and J ends lost 6 bases and 1 base respectively, with 15 bases between them. The CDR3 has 15 amino acids. Whole-study findings and limits: Phenotypic classification as naive or memory proved unattainable for roughly 75-95% of proliferating CD4+ or CD8+ clones. There appeared to be greater diversity in naive T cells than in memory cells, and naive T cells seemed major contributors to the alloresponse.

The study assayed around 92,000 TCR templates per sample. The protocol was immunoSEQ multiplex PCR, while the TCRdb copy is restricted to in-frame clones and leaves out a portion. The sample carries around 58,000 clones, over 80% recorded once. The sample consisted of memory CD4+ T cells sorted from blood. The gene calls are TRBV6-1 and TRBJ1-2; D is uncertain. The clonotype originates from a human donor in good health. DNA of the CDR3: TGTGCCAGCAGCGACCCCACAGCGTTTAACTATGGCTACACCTTC. Translating gives CASSDPTAFNYGYTF.